This record looks at one T cell receptor beta chain sequence and its context. The sample belongs to a study of cytomegalovirus exposure and HLA in healthy donors. The germline V gene encodes CDR1 MNHEY and CDR2 SMNVEV (reference sequence). The CDR3 covers 13 residues. Data came from immunoSEQ multiplex PCR; TCRdb stores just in-frame clones and leaves some out. The sample holds hundreds of thousands of clones, about nine tenths seen once. The origin of this receptor is a woman aged 18-30 years in good health and CMV-seronegative. Sequenced sample: PBMCs. The chain recombines TRBV27 with TRBJ2-7, with D unresolved. The CDR3: CVTRATGSYEQYF. CDR3 nucleotides: TGTGTCACTCGAGCGACCGGCTCCTACGAGCAGTACTTC.